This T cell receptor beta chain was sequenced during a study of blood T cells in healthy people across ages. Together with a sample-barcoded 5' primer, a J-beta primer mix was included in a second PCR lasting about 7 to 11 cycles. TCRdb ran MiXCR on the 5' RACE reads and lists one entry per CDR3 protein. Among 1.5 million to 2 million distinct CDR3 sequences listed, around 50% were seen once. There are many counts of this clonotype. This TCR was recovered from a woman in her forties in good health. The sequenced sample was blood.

In DNA, the CDR3 is TGTGCCAGTACCAGGGGGACCAGCGGGTTACAAGAGACCCAGTACTTC. Amino acid sequence: CASTRGTSGLQETQYF. This rearrangement joins TRBV6-5 to TRBJ2-5; the D gene is possibly TRBD1 (7 bases). Trimming cost V 9 bases and J 2 bases, with 22 bases left between them. CDR1 and CDR2 from the germline V gene are MNHEY and SVGAGI. This CDR3 has 16 residues.